The 20 T cell receptor beta chains in this list originate from one sample, sequenced in a study of shared clonotypes between healthy human individuals. The repertoire was sequenced with immunoSEQ multiplex PCR; TCRdb's copy has only in-frame clones and lacks some. Of 470,000 or so clones listed, more than 75% are singletons. The sequenced material came from PBMCs. These receptors were taken from a woman aged 40 to 50 in good health. Some clones in this sample may be carry-over from other donors' samples.

The V gene is TRBV19, the J gene TRBJ2-3; 12 bases are a match to TRBD2. Germline-derived CDR1 and CDR2 are LNHDA and SQIVND (reference sequence). This CDR3 is 16 amino acids long. Trimming removed 1 base from V and 5 bases from J; junction bases left unmatched: 4. CDR3: CASSIALAGGQDTQYF. The CDR3 coding sequence is TGTGCCAGTAGTATAGCTCTAGCGGGAGGGCAAGATACGCAGTATTTT.

This clone was recorded only once. This rearrangement joins TRBV19 to TRBJ2-2; D may be TRBD1 (5 bases). V lost 7 bases and J 0 bases, leaving 12 bases between the germline ends. Germline V CDR1 and CDR2: LNHDA, SQIVND (reference sequence). The CDR3 sequence is 15 residues long. The CDR3 nucleotides read TGTGCCAGTAAGAAGGACATCGCGAACACCGGGGAGCTGTTTTTT. Its translation: CASKKDIANTGELFF. The full variable domain, rest sourced from reference TRBV19 and TRBJ2-2, is DGGITQSPKYLFRKEGQNVTLSCEQNLNHDAMYWYRQDPGQGLRLIYYSQIVNDFQKGDIAEGYSVSREKKESFPLTVTSAQKNPTAFYLCASKKDIANTGELFFGEGSRLTVL.

V and J are TRBV6-1 and TRBJ2-7; 11 nucleotides agree with TRBD2. Trimming took 8 bases from V and 4 from J; bases not matched to a gene: 10. Germline CDR1 and CDR2: MNHNS and SASEGT. The length of the CDR3 is 15 residues. This CDR3 reads CASSFLAGGPYEQYF. CDR3 DNA sequence: TGTGCCAGCTCGTTTCTAGCGGGAGGCCCATACGAGCAGTACTTC.

This chain connects TRBV28 to TRBJ2-7; D gene ambiguous. Germline CDR1 and CDR2: MDHEN and SYDVKM. V was cut by 5 bases and J by 2 bases, with 19 bases left in between. CDR3 length: 16 residues. The CDR3 region has the DNA TGTGCCAGCAGTAACCTCCGGATTATTACGACCTACGAGCAGTACTTC. This codes for CASSNLRIITTYEQYF.

This sequence joins TRBV2 and TRBJ2-5; a weak D match, TRBD1 (6 bases). CDR1 is SNHLY and CDR2 is FYNNEI in the germline V gene. Trimming stripped 5 bases from V and 4 bases from J, with 17 bases between. The CDR3 is 15 residues long. CDR3 bases: TGTGCCAGCAGTCAGGGCAGGGGAATGGGAGAGACCCAGTACTTC. This translates into CASSQGRGMGETQYF.

This clone appeared once. The genes are TRBV9 and TRBJ2-3; TRBD1 might be the D (5 bases). Trimming pared 0 bases from V and 6 bases from J, leaving 11 bases between. Looked up from germline, CDR1 is SGDLS and CDR2 is YYNGEE. The CDR3 consists of 14 residues. The CDR3 loop reads CASSVGRASDTQYF. For the CDR3, the DNA is TGTGCCAGCAGCGTAGGCAGGGCCTCTGATACGCAGTATTTT.

The chain recombines TRBV13 with TRBJ2-7, with D maybe TRBD1 (5 bases). This CDR3 is 14 amino acids long. Deletions cut 5 bases from V and 3 bases from J, with 14 bases between. Germline V CDR1 and CDR2: PRHDT, FYEKMQ (reference sequence). The CDR3 reads CASSPPFRVYEQYF. CDR3 coding DNA: TGTGCCAGCAGCCCCCCCTTCAGGGTCTACGAGCAGTACTTC.

The J gene is TRBJ2-2, the V gene TRBV4-1; TRBD1 agrees at 9 bases. V dropped 4 bases and J dropped 1; count of bases not matched to a gene: 1. The germline gives CDR1 MGHRA, CDR2 YSYEKL. CDR3 length: 15 amino acids. The CDR3 protein is CASSLDRGNTGELFF. The CDR3 bases are TGCGCCAGCAGCCTGGACAGGGGGAACACCGGGGAGCTGTTTTTT.

The chain recombines TRBV28 with TRBJ2-2; 10 bases fit TRBD2. The germline V gene encodes CDR1 MDHEN and CDR2 SYDVKM. V was pared by 10 bases and J by 2 bases, with 7 bases of the junction left unmatched. There are 15 residues in the CDR3. CDR3 nucleotide sequence: TGTGCCACCTTGGGACTAGCGTATAACACCGGGGAGCTGTTTTTT. It specifies CATLGLAYNTGELFF.

The V gene is TRBV2, the J gene TRBJ1-3, with D hard to call. CDR1 is SNHLY, CDR2 FYNNEI, per germline. This CDR3 spans 13 amino acids. V was clipped by 2 bases and J by 1 base, with 3 bases between them. The CDR3 DNA reads TGTGCCAGCAGTGAACGATCTGGAAACACCATATATTTT. This gives the protein CASSERSGNTIYF.

The CDR3 nucleotides are TGTGCCAGCAGCTTGGCCCAGGGTTTAAGCACTGAAGCTTTCTTT. Amino acids: CASSLAQGLSTEAFF. V is TRBV5-4 and J is TRBJ1-1; D may be TRBD1 (5 bases). Trimming pared 0 bases from V and 4 bases from J, leaving 13 bases between. The CDR3 sequence is 15 residues long. The germline CDR1 and CDR2 sequences are SGHNT and YYREEE (reference sequence).

Turning to this clone: A junction end diverges from the germline sequence, so it may reflect a read error. J is TRBJ2-7 and V is TRBV7-9; either TRBD1 or TRBD2 may supply D (5 bases each). Germline-derived CDR1 and CDR2 are SEHNR and FQNEAQ (reference sequence). The CDR3 has 13 amino acids. This CDR3 reads CASSLAGDDQCRF. The CDR3 nucleotides are TGTGCCAGCAGCTTAGCCGGGGACGACCAGTGTCGTTTC.

On this clone: Relative to the germline gene, one junction end is altered; a read error may explain this. The chain uses TRBV25-1 and TRBJ2-7; tentative D call: TRBD1 (6 bases). The germline CDR1 and CDR2 sequences are MGHDK and SYGVNS. The CDR3 is 14 amino acids. CDR3 nucleotide sequence: TGTGCCAGCAGTGACCGGGTCAGGGGTTACGAGCATTACTTC. Its translation: CASSDRVRGYEHYF.

The chain has TRBV11-2 and TRBJ1-3, with no clear D. Germline V gives CDR1 SGHAT, CDR2 FQNNGV. The CDR3 is 15 residues long. Trimming left V 5 bases short and J 2 bases short, with 13 bases between. This CDR3 reads CASSVGSMPGNTIYF. The CDR3, as DNA: TGTGCCAGCAGCGTCGGGTCTATGCCTGGAAACACCATATATTTT.

The gene calls are TRBV28 and TRBJ2-1; 9 bases fit TRBD1. This CDR3 contains 19 residues. CDR1 is MDHEN, CDR2 SYDVKM, per germline. V trimming: 3 bases; J trimming: 2 bases; junction bases outside the gene matches: 14. The CDR3 region has the DNA TGTGCCAGCAGTTTGCCCCCCCCGGGACAGGGCCGAACCTACAATGAGCAGTTCTTC. Protein sequence: CASSLPPPGQGRTYNEQFF.

V is TRBV9 and J is TRBJ2-6; D is undetermined. Germline V gene sequence: CDR1 SGDLS, CDR2 YYNGEE. CDR3 length: 14 residues. V lost 1 base, J lost 0 bases, and 2 bases lay in between. The CDR3 region is CASSVSSGANVLTF. DNA for the CDR3: TGTGCCAGCAGCGTAAGCTCTGGGGCCAACGTCCTGACTTTC. Combining the CDR3 with reference TRBV9 and TRBJ2-6 gives the whole variable domain DSGVTQTPKHLITATGQRVTLRCSPRSGDLSVYWYQQSLDQGLQFLIQYYNGEERAKGNILERFSAQQFPDLHSELNLSSLELGDSALYFCASSVSSGANVLTFGAGSRLTVL.

The chain is built from TRBV27 and TRBJ2-1; 9 bases fit TRBD1. The CDR3 extends over 15 amino acids. J lost 6 bases, V lost 6 bases, and 9 bases had no gene match. CDR1 and CDR2 (germline): MNHEY, SMNVEV (reference sequence). The CDR3 nucleotides read TGTGCCAGCAGGCCTACCGGGACAGGGCTCAATGAGCAGTTCTTC. Protein: CASRPTGTGLNEQFF.

This sequence joins TRBV19 and TRBJ2-1, with a possible D match to TRBD2 (6 bases). The V and J ends lost 3 bases and 6 bases respectively, with 15 bases between them. The CDR3 length is 15 residues. Germline CDR1 and CDR2: LNHDA and SQIVND (reference sequence). CDR3 protein: CASSMLSSEVNEQFF. CDR3 bases: TGTGCCAGTAGTATGCTGTCTAGCGAGGTCAATGAGCAGTTCTTC.

The CDR3 is CASSVVRGRGNEQYF. The CDR3 DNA reads as TGTGCCAGCAGCGTAGTCCGCGGCAGGGGGAACGAGCAGTACTTC. The chain employs TRBV9 and TRBJ2-7, with 7 bases fitting TRBD1. The germline gives CDR1 SGDLS, CDR2 YYNGEE. Trimming at V came to 0 bases and at J to 5 bases, leaving 8 bases not matched to a gene. The CDR3 is made up of 15 amino acids.

This chain joins TRBV5-1 and TRBJ2-1, with D perhaps matching TRBD2 (6 bases). Trimming shortened V by 0 bases and J by 10 bases, and 11 bases separated the two germline ends. The CDR3 totals 13 residues. The V gene's germline CDR1 is SGHRS and CDR2 YFSETQ. Here the CDR3 DNA reads TGCGCCAGCAGCTTGGACCCAGCGGGCGAGCAGTTCTTC. It codes for CASSLDPAGEQFF.